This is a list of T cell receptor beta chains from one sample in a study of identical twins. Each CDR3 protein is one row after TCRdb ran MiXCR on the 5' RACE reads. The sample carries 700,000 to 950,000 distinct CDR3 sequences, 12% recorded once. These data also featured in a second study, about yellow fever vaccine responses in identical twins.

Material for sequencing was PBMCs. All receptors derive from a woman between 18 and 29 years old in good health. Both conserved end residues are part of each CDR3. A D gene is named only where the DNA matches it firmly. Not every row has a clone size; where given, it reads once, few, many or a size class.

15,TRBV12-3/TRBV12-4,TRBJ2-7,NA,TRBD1,TGTGCCAGCAGTCCCCGCCCCGACAGGGCCTACGAGCAGTACTTC,CASSPRPDRAYEQYF
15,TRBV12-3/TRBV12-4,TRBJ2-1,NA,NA,TGTGCCAGAGCCCCAGGGTACGTGGGAGACAATGAGCAGTTCTTC,CARAPGYVGDNEQFF
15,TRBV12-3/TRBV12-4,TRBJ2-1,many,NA,TGTGCCAGCCATTCTACCCTAGGGGCGGGTAATGAGCAGTTCTTC,CASHSTLGAGNEQFF
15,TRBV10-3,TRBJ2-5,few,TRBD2,TGTGCCATCAGTGAGTCTAGCGGGAGGAGTGAGACCCAGTACTTC,CAISESSGRSETQYF
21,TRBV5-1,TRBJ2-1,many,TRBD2,TGCGCCAGCAGCTCAACCTTTAACCTAGGACTAGCCGTAGGAAACTACAATGAGCAGTTCTTC,CASSSTFNLGLAVGNYNEQFF
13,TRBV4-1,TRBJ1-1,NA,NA,TGCGCCAGCAGCCAGATTACTGAGTTCGGAGCTTTCTTT,CASSQITEFGAFF
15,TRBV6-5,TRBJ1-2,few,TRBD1,TGTGCCAGCAGTTACTTGGCAGGGGGCTTCAGTGGCTACACCTTC,CASSYLAGGFSGYTF
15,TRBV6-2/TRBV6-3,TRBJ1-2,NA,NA,TGTGCCAGCTCTAACACCGCCAGGGGCACCTATGGCTACACCTTC,CASSNTARGTYGYTF
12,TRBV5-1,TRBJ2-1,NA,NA,TGCGCCAGCAGCTTTGAATCGAGCGAGCAGTTCTTC,CASSFESSEQFF
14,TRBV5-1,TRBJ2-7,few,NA,TGCGCCAGCAGCTGGACTCAGAGCTCCTACGAGCAGTACTTC,CASSWTQSSYEQYF
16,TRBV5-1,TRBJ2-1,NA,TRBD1,TGCGCCAGCAGCTACGGGACAGGGGCTCTGGTGAATGAGCAGTTCTTC,CASSYGTGALVNEQFF
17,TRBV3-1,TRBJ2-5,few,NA,TGTGCCAGCAGCCCGGGTCTTGCCAAGGAGGCACAAGAGACCCAGTACTTC,CASSPGLAKEAQETQYF
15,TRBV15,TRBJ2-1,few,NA,TGTGCCACCAGCAGAGTTAGGTCTAGCGTCAATGAGCAGTTCTTC,CATSRVRSSVNEQFF
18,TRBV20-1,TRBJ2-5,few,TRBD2,TGCAGTGCTAGAGATCTCTACCCTAGCGGGGGGGTGTTCGAGACCCAGTACTTC,CSARDLYPSGGVFETQYF
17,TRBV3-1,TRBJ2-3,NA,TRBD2,TGTGCCAGCAGCCCGGGACTAGCGGGGCGACCAGGAGTTACGCAGTATTTT,CASSPGLAGRPGVTQYF
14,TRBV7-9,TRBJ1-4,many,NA,TGTGCCAGCAGCCAAACAGGGACGGGCGAAAAACTGTTTTTT,CASSQTGTGEKLFF
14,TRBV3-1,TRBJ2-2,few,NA,TGTGCCAGCAGCCAAGATGAGCACACCGGGGAGCTGTTTTTT,CASSQDEHTGELFF
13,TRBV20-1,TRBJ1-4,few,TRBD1,TGCAGTGCTACAGGGGGAACTAATGAAAAACTGTTTTTT,CSATGGTNEKLFF
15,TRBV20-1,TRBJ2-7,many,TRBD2,TGCAGTGCTCTAGAGCACCTAGCGGCCTCCTACGAGCAGTACTTC,CSALEHLAASYEQYF
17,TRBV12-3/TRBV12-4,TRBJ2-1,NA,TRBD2,TGTGCCAGCAGCTTACGTAGCGGGAGGGGCCCCTACAATGAGCAGTTCTTC,CASSLRSGRGPYNEQFF
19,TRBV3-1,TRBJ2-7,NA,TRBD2,TGTGCCAGCTGTCCGCGTCCCGGGACTAGCGGGAGGGCCCTCTACGAGCAGTACTTC,CASCPRPGTSGRALYEQYF
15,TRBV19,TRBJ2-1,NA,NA,TGTGCCAGTAGTATCCCCCGGGTAGTGGGGAATGAGCAGTTCTTC,CASSIPRVVGNEQFF
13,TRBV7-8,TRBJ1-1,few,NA,TGTGCCAGCAGTGGACAGTGGGGCACTGAAGCTTTCTTT,CASSGQWGTEAFF
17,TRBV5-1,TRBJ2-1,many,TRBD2,TGCGCCAGCAGCTTGGAACTAGCGGGAGGGGTTGTCAATGAGCAGTTCTTC,CASSLELAGGVVNEQFF
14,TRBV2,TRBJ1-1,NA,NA,TGTGCCAGCCGAGATTGGGTCCAGAGCACTGAAGCTTTCTTT,CASRDWVQSTEAFF